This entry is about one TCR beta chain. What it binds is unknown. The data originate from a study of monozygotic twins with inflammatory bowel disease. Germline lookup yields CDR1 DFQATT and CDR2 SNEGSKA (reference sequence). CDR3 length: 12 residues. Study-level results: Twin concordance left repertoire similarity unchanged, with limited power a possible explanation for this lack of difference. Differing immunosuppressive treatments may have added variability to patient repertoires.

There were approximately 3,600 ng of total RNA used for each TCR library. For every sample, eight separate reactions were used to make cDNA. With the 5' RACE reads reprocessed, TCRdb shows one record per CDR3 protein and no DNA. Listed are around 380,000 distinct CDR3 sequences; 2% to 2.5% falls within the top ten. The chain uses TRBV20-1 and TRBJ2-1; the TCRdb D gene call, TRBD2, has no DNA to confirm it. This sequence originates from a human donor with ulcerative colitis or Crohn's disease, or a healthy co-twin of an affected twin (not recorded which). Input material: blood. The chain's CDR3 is CSARGGGSEQFF.